This TCR beta chain originates from a study of patients and donors after allogeneic stem cell transplantation. Via MiXCR, TCRdb re-called the RT-PCR reads, giving one row per CDR3 protein. The table records 150,000 to 200,000 distinct CDR3 sequences, approximately 31% of them present only once. V shed 0 bases and J 4 bases; nucleotides not matched to a gene: 8. The CDR3 is made up of 17 amino acids. Germline V gene sequence: CDR1 SGDLS, CDR2 YYNGEE. The sequence came from a human donor who was either an allogeneic HSCT recipient or a stem cell or donor lymphocyte infusion donor (not recorded which). It is not recorded whose cells these are; they may come from a transplant donor. This sequence joins TRBV9 and TRBJ2-1, with 9 bases lining up with TRBD2. Sequenced material: blood, either unsorted or a sorted T cell fraction (not recorded which). DNA of the CDR3: TGTGCCAGCAGCGTAGGACCAGCGGGAGGTGGATACAATGAGCAGTTCTTC. Protein sequence: CASSVGPAGGGYNEQFF.